This TCR beta chain was recovered during a study of T cells in Graves' hyperthyroidism and ophthalmopathy. The study's findings and limits: Most clonotypes expanded in the thyroid (above 0.001) were also present in blood. The model's output predicted ophthalmopathy at a median of around 7 months prior to onset.

This clonotype was recorded a few times. The antigen remains unidentified. V dropped 5 bases and J dropped 5; count of bases not matched to a gene: 7. This CDR3 has 14 amino acids. Germline CDR1 reads SEHNR; CDR2 reads FQNEAQ (reference sequence). RNA transcripts provided the source from which TCR beta CDR3 regions were amplified. The HTBI primer set served for first-round RT-PCR of the TCR CDR3. MiXCR, applied by TCRdb to the multiplex PCR reads, yields one record per CDR3 protein. Of 600,000 to 700,000 distinct CDR3 sequences listed, roughly 46% are singletons. Diagnosis rested on symptoms, serum thyroxine and TRAb, thyroid ultrasound, and orbital computed tomography.

The source of this sequence is an adult man with Graves' disease, either hyperthyroidism or ophthalmopathy (not recorded which). The sample comprised peripheral blood or thyroid tissue (not recorded which). This chain connects TRBV7-9 to TRBJ1-1, with 8 nucleotides matching TRBD1. The CDR3 is CASSKDRAGTEAFF. In DNA, the CDR3 is TGTGCCAGCAGCAAGGACAGGGCAGGAACTGAAGCTTTCTTT.